This T cell receptor (beta chain) stems from a study of Ad26.COV2.S vaccination and SARS-CoV-2 variants. The CDR3 is 17 residues long. V was cut by 5 bases and J by 0 bases, with 19 bases left in between. Germline CDR1 reads SGHVS; CDR2 reads FNYEAQ. The repertoire was sequenced with immunoSEQ multiplex PCR; TCRdb's copy has only in-frame clones and lacks some. The sample records roughly 380,000 clones, about 91% being singletons. The receptor was isolated from a human donor who had recovered from COVID-19. The sequencing used peripheral blood, collected after recovery from COVID-19. The chain joins TRBV7-6 to TRBJ1-2, with D perhaps matching TRBD1 (6 bases). CDR3 sequence: CASSQSDSAPANYGYTF. The DNA of the CDR3 is TGTGCCAGCAGCCAATCGGACAGTGCACCAGCTAACTATGGCTACACCTTC.